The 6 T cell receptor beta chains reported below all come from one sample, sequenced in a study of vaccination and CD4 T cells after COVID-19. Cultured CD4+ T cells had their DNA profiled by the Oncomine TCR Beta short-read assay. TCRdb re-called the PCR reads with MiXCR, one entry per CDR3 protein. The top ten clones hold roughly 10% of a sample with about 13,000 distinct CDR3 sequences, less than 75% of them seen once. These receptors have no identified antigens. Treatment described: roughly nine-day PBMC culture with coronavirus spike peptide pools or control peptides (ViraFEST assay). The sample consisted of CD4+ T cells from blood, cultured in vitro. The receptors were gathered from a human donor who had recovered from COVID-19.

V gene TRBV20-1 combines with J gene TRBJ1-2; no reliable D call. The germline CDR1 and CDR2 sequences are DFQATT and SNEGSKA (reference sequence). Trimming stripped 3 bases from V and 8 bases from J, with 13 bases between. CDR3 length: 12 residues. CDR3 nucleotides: TGCAGTGCTAGCTCGACCAGAGGGGGCTACACCTTC. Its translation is CSASSTRGGYTF.

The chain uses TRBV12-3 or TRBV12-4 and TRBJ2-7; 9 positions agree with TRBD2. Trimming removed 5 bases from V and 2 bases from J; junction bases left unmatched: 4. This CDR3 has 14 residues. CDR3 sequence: CASSPLAGAYEQYF. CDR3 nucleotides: TGTGCCAGCAGTCCCTTAGCGGGGGCCTACGAGCAGTACTTC.

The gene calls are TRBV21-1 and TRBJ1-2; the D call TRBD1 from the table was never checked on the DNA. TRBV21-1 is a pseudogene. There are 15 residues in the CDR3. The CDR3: CASSSPGHPVDGYTF. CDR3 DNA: TGTGCCAGCAGCAGTCCGGGACACCCGGTGGATGGCTACACCTTC.

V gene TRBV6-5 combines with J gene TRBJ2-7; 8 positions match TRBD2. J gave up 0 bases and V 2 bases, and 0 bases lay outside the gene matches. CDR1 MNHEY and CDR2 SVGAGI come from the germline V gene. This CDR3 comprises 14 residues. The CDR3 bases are TGTGCCAGCAGTTACCGGGGGGGCTCCTACGAGCAGTACTTC. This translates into CASSYRGGSYEQYF.

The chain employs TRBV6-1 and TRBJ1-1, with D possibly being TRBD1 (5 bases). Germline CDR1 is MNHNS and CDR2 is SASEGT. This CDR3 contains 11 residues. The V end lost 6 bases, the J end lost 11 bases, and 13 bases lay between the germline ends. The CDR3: CASRLVGGAFF. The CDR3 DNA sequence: TGTGCCAGCAGGTTGGTGGGGGGGGCTTTCTTT.

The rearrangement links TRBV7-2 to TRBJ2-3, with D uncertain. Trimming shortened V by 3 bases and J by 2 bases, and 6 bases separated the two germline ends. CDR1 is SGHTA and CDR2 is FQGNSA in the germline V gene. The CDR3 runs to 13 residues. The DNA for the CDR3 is TGTGCCAGCAGCTTTACACCCACAGATACGCAGTATTTT. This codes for CASSFTPTDTQYF.